Listed here is a single TCR beta chain. Its antigen is not identified. The data stem from a study of blood T cells in healthy people across ages. In the study overall: Template switching retrieved approximately one barcoded beta molecule for each two T cells.

Individuals who donated were healthy Caucasians from Russia aged roughly 6 to 90. Germline assignment: CDR1 SGHRS and CDR2 YFSETQ. J gave up 7 bases and V 0 bases, and 9 bases lay outside the gene matches. CDR3 length: 15 residues. Study results and caveats: Shifts in expanded clonotypes may have been confounded by donor CMV status, which was unknown.

PCR was performed a second time for about 6 to 12 cycles using a sample-barcoded 5' primer and a J-beta primer mix. All cDNA molecules were each tagged by a template-switch adaptor with 12 random nucleotides. TCRdb reprocessed the 5' RACE reads with MiXCR, giving one entry per CDR3 protein. The table has around 1,900,000 distinct CDR3 sequences, 35% to 50% seen once. This TCR derives from a human donor in good health. This chain uses TRBV5-1 with TRBJ1-2; 7 bases are shared with TRBD1. Sequenced sample: blood. The CDR3 DNA sequence: TGCGCCAGCAGCTTGGCCGGGGACAGAACAACTGGCTACACCTTC. It encodes CASSLAGDRTTGYTF.